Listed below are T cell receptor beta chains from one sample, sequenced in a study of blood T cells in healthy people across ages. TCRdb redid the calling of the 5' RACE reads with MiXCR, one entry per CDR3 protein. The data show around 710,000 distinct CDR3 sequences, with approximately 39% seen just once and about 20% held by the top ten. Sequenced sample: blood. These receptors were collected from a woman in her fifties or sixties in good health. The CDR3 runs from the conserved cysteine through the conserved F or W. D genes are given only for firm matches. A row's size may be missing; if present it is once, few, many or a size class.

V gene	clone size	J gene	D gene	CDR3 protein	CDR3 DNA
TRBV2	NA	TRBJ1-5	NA	CASSGGTVSNQPQHF	TGTGCCAGCAGTGGAGGGACCGTGAGCAATCAGCCCCAGCATTTT
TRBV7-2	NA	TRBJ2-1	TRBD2	CASSTIAGGVYNEQFF	TGTGCCAGCAGCACCATAGCGGGAGGGGTCTACAATGAGCAGTTCTTC
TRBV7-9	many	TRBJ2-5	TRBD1	CARSGEGQGEETQYF	TGTGCCAGGTCCGGAGAGGGACAGGGAGAAGAGACCCAGTACTTC
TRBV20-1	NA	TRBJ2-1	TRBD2	CSATPSGSGDEQFF	TGCAGTGCCACCCCTAGCGGGAGTGGCGATGAGCAGTTCTTC
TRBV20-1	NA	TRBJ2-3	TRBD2	CSASPEPLAVITDTQYF	TGCAGTGCTAGTCCCGAACCACTAGCGGTGATCACAGATACGCAGTATTTT
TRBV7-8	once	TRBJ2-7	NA	CASSLRTGQPYNEQYF	TGTGCCAGCAGCTTACGCACGGGACAACCCTACAATGAGCAGTACTTC
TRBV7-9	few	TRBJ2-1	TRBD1	CASSSPVGTGGDEQFF	TGTGCCAGCAGCTCCCCCGTCGGGACAGGTGGTGATGAGCAGTTCTTC
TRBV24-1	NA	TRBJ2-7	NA	CARLHYEQYF	TGTGCCAGACTACACTACGAGCAGTACTTC
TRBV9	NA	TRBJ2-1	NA	CASSVGTGSRANEQFF	TGTGCCAGCAGCGTAGGAACAGGGTCGAGGGCAAATGAGCAGTTCTTC
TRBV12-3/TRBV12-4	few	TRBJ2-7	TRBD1	CASNVRDSYEQYF	TGTGCCAGCAACGTCCGGGACAGCTACGAGCAGTACTTC
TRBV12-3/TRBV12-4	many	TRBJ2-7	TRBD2	CASSLSGLAGGPRYEQYF	TGTGCCAGCAGTCTATCGGGACTAGCGGGAGGGCCGCGATACGAGCAGTACTTC
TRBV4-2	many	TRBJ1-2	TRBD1	CASSLTGGDYGYTF	TGTGCCAGCAGCTTGACAGGGGGCGACTATGGCTACACCTTC
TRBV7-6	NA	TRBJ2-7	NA	CASSSSPGGQDFYEQYF	TGTGCCAGCAGCTCTTCCCCCGGAGGGCAGGACTTCTACGAGCAGTACTTC
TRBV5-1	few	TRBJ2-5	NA	CASSPARVQETQYF	TGCGCCAGCAGCCCCGCCCGAGTGCAAGAGACCCAGTACTTC
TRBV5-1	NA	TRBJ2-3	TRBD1	CASSYRQGGTDTQYF	TGCGCCAGCAGCTACAGACAGGGGGGCACAGATACGCAGTATTTT
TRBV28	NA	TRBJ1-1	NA	CASSPTTMGGSEAFF	TGTGCCAGCAGTCCTACGACAATGGGAGGTTCTGAAGCTTTCTTT
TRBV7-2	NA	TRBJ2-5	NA	CASSSAFQETQYF	TGTGCCAGCAGCTCAGCGTTCCAAGAGACCCAGTACTTC
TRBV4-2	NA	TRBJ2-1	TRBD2	CASSQDSGLAGAGTGNEQFF	TGTGCCAGCAGCCAAGATTCGGGACTAGCGGGAGCGGGTACAGGGAATGAGCAGTTCTTC
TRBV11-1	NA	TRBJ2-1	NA	CASSLGRDQRETQFF	TGTGCCAGCAGCTTAGGCCGGGACCAGAGAGAGACCCAGTTCTTC
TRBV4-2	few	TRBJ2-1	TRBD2	CASSQEWRGGHEQFF	TGTGCCAGCAGCCAAGAGTGGCGGGGGGGCCATGAGCAGTTCTTC
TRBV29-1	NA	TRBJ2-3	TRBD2	CSVERGAQGDTQYF	TGCAGCGTTGAGCGGGGGGCCCAGGGAGATACGCAGTATTTT
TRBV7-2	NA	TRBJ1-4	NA	CASSLERATPSGEKLFF	TGTGCCAGCAGCTTAGAGAGGGCGACACCCTCAGGAGAAAAACTGTTTTTT
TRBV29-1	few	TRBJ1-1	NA	CSVARDNRRNTEAFF	TGCAGCGTTGCCCGGGACAACCGGAGGAACACTGAAGCTTTCTTT
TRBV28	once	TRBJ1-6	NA	CASSPPREAAESPLHF	TGTGCCAGCAGTCCCCCCCGGGAGGCCGCAGAGTCACCCCTCCACTTT
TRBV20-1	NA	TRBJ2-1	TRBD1	CSAAPGQGVSHNEQFF	TGCAGTGCCGCCCCCGGACAGGGGGTTTCCCACAATGAGCAGTTCTTC
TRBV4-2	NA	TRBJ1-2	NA	CASSQDLPGKYGYTF	TGTGCCAGCAGCCAAGATCTTCCAGGGAAGTATGGCTACACCTTC
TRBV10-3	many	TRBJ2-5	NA	CAISAGTPTQETQYF	TGTGCCATCAGTGCCGGGACACCTACTCAAGAGACCCAGTACTTC
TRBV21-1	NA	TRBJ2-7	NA	CASSKGRGKQYF	TGTGCCAGCAGCAAGGGCAGGGGAAAGCAGTACTTC
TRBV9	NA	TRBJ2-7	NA	CASCVSPGTYEQYF	TGTGCCAGCTGCGTAAGCCCAGGGACCTACGAGCAGTACTTC
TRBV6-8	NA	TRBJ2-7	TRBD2	CASREREAYSYEQYF	TGTGCCAGCAGGGAGCGGGAGGCCTACTCCTACGAGCAGTACTTC
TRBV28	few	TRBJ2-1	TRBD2	CASSVTSGHYNEQFF	TGTGCCAGCAGTGTGACTAGCGGGCATTACAATGAGCAGTTCTTC
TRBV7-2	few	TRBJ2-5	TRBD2	CASSLAREGYNEQYF	TGTGCCAGCAGCTTAGCACGGGAGGGGTACAATGAGCAGTACTTC
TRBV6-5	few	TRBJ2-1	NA	CASGPRGGNEQFF	TGTGCCAGCGGCCCCAGGGGTGGCAATGAGCAGTTCTTC
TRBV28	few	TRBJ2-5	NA	CASSLWGAEQYF	TGTGCCAGCAGTTTATGGGGGGCAGAGCAGTACTTC
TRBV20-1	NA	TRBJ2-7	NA	CSARDLGENGFEQYF	TGCAGTGCTAGAGATCTTGGGGAGAATGGGTTCGAGCAGTACTTC
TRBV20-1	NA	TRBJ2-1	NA	CSGLGGSNTNEQFF	TGCTCTGGCCTCGGAGGCTCCAATACGAATGAGCAGTTCTTC
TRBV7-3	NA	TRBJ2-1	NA	CASRTNSGEQFF	TGTGCCAGCCGCACCAACAGTGGCGAGCAGTTCTTC
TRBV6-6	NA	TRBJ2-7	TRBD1	CASSYWGQGSSYEQYF	TGTGCCAGCAGTTACTGGGGACAGGGGAGCTCCTACGAGCAGTACTTC
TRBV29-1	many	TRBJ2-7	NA	CSVEIPSHEQYF	TGCAGCGTTGAAATTCCGAGCCACGAGCAGTACTTC
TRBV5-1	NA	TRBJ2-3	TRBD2	CASSPGGMGASTDTQYF	TGCGCCAGCAGCCCGGGGGGGATGGGGGCGAGCACAGATACGCAGTATTTT
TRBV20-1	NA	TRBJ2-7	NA	CSARKVTPYEQYF	TGCAGTGCTCGGAAGGTGACCCCCTACGAGCAGTACTTC